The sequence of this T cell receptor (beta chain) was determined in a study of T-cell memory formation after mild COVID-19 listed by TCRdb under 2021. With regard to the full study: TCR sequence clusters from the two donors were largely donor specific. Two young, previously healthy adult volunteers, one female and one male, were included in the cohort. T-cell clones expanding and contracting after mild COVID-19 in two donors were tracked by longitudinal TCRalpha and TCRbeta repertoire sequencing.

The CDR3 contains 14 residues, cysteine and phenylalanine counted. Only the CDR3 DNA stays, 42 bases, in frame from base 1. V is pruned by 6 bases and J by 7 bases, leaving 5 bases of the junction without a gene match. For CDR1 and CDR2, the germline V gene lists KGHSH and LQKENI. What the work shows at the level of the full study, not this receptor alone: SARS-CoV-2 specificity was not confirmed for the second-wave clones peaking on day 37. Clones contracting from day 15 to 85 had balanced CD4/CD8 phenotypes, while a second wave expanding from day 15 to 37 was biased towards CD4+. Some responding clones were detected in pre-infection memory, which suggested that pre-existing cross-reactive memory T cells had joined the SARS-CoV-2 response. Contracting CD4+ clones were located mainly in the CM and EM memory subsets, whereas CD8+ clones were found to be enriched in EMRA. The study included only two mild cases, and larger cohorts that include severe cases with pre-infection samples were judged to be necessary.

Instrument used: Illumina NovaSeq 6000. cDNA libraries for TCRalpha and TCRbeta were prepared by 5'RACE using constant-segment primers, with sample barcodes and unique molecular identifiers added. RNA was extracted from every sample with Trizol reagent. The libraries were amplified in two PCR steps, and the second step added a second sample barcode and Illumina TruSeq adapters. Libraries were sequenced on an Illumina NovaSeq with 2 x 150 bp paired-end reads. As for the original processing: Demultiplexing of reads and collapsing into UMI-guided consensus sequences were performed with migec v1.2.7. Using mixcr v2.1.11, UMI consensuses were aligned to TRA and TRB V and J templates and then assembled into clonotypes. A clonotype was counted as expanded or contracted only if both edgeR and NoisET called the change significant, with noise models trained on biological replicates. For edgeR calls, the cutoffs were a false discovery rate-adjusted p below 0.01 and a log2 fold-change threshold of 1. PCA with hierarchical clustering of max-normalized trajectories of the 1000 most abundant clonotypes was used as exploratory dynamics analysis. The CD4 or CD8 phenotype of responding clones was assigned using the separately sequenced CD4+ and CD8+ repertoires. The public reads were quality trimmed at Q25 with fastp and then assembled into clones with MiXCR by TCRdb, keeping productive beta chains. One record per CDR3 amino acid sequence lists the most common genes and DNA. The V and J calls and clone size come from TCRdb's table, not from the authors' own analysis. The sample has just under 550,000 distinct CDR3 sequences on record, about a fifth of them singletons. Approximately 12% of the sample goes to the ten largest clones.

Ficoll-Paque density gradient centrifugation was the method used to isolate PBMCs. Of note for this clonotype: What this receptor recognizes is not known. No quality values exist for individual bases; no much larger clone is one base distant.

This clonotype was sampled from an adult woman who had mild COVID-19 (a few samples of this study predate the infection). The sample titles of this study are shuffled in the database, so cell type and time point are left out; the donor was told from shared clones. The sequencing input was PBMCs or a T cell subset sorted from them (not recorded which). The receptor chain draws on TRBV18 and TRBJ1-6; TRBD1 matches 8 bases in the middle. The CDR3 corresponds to CASSERDRNSPLHF. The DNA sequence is TGTGCCAGCTCGGAAAGGGACAGGAATTCACCCCTCCACTTT. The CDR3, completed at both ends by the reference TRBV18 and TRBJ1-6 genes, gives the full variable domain NAGVMQNPRHLVRRRGQEARLRCSPMKGHSHVYWYRQLPEEGLKFMVYLQKENIIDESGMPKERFSAEFPKEGPSILRIQQVVRGDSAAYFCASSERDRNSPLHFGNGTRLTVT.